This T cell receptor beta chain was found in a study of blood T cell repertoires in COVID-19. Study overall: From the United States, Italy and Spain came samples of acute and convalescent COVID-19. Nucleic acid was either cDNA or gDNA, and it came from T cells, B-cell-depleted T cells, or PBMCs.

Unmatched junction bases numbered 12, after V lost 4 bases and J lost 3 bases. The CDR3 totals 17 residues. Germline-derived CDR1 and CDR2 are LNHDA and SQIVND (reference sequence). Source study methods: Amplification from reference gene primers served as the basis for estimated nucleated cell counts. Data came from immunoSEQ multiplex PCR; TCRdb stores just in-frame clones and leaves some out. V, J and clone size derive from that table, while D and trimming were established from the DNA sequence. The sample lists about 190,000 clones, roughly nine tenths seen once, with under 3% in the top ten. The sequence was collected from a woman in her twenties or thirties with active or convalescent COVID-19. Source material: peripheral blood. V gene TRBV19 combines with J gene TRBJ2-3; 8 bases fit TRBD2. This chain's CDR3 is CASSTRRIAGTTDTQYF. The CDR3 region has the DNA TGTGCCAGTAGTACCCGCCGGATAGCGGGGACTACAGATACGCAGTATTTT. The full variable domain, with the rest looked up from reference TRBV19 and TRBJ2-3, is DGGITQSPKYLFRKEGQNVTLSCEQNLNHDAMYWYRQDPGQGLRLIYYSQIVNDFQKGDIAEGYSVSREKKESFPLTVTSAQKNPTAFYLCASSTRRIAGTTDTQYFGPGTRLTVL.